This T cell receptor beta chain appears in the sequencing data of a study of blood T cell repertoires in COVID-19. The wider study: The cDNA or gDNA used as material had been derived from T cells, B-cell-depleted T cells, or PBMCs.

Germline V CDR1 and CDR2: SGHRS, YFSETQ. The ends were cut back, 3 bases at V and 0 bases at J, with 13 bases in the middle. The CDR3 totals 15 residues. Per the original data handling: Quantification of nucleated cells was approximated via reference gene primer amplification. Profiling relied on immunoSEQ multiplex PCR, and the TCRdb table lists in-frame clones only, not all of them. For V, J and clone size, that table is used; D and trimming come from the DNA. The sample records under 450,000 clones, 70% to 90% being singletons. This TCR was recovered from an older woman with COVID-19, enrolled during active disease. The sequenced sample consisted of peripheral blood. The V call is TRBV5-1, the J call TRBJ2-7; D perhaps matches TRBD2 (5 bases). Here the CDR3 DNA reads TGCGCCAGCAGCTCTGAGGGCCAATTCTCCTACGAGCAGTACTTC. Residues: CASSSEGQFSYEQYF.